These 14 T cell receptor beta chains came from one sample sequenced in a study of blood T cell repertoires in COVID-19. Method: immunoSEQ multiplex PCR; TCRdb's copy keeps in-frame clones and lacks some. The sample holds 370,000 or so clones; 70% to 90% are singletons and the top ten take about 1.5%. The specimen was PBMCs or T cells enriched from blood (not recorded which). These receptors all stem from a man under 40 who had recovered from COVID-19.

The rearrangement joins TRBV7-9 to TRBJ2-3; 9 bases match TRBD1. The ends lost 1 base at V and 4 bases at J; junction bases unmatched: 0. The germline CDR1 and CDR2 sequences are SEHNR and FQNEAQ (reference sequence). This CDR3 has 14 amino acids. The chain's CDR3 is CASSLGQGADTQYF. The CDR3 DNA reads TGTGCCAGCAGCTTAGGACAGGGGGCAGATACGCAGTATTTT.

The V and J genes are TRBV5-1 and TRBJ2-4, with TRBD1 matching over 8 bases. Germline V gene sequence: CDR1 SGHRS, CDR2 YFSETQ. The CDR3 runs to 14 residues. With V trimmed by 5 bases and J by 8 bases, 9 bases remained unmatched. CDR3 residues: CASRRTGQEDIQYF. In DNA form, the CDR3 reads TGCGCCAGCAGGCGGACGGGACAGGAGGACATTCAGTACTTC.

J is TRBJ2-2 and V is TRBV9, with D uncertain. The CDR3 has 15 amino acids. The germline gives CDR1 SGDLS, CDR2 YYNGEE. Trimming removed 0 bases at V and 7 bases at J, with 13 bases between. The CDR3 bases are TGTGCCAGCAGCGTAGCTTCGGCACGGAGCGGGGAGCTGTTTTTT. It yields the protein CASSVASARSGELFF.

The CDR3 protein is CASSQRGSNEKLFF. The CDR3 region has the DNA TGTGCCAGCAGCCAACGGGGTTCAAATGAAAAACTGTTTTTT. The chain uses TRBV3-1 (or the pseudogene TRBV3-2) and TRBJ1-4; no clear D. This CDR3 contains 14 residues. V gave up 2 bases and J gave up 5 bases, with 9 bases separating them. CDR1 is LGHDT, CDR2 YNNKEL, per germline (reference sequence).

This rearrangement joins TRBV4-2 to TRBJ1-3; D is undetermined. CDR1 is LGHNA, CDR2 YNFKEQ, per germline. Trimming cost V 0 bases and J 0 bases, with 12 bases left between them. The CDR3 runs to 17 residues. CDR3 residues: CASSQDGVTLSGNTIYF. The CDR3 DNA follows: TGTGCCAGCAGCCAAGATGGTGTGACACTCTCTGGAAACACCATATATTTT.

The CDR3 sequence is CASRLSGSARYGYTF. The DNA of the CDR3 is TGTGCCAGCAGACTATCGGGGTCTGCTCGGTATGGCTACACCTTC. The V gene is TRBV6-6, the J gene TRBJ1-2; D unclear. This CDR3 has 15 residues. V was pared by 6 bases and J by 5 bases, with 19 bases between. Germline assignment: CDR1 MNHNY and CDR2 SVGAGI (reference sequence).

The CDR3 loop is CASSLDPIGQGASNQPQHF. The CDR3 DNA follows: TGTGCCAGCAGCTTAGACCCGATAGGACAGGGGGCGAGCAATCAGCCCCAGCATTTT. The rearrangement links TRBV7-9 to TRBJ1-5, with 11 positions matching TRBD1. The CDR3 spans 19 residues. Germline-derived CDR1 and CDR2 are SEHNR and FQNEAQ (reference sequence). After removal of 1 base from V and 1 base from J, the junction contained 9 bases not matched to a gene.

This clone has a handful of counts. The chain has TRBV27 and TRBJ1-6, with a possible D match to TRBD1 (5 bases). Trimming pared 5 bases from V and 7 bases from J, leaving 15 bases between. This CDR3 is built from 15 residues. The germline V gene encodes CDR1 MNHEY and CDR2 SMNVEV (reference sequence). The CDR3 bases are TGTGCCAGCAGTCCTGGGGGGGTGGGGAATTCACCCCTCCACTTT. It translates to CASSPGGVGNSPLHF.

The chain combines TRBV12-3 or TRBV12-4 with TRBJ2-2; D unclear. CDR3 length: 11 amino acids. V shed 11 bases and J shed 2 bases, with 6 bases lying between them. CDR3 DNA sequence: TGTGCCGTATCCAACACCGGGGAGCTGTTTTTT. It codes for CAVSNTGELFF.

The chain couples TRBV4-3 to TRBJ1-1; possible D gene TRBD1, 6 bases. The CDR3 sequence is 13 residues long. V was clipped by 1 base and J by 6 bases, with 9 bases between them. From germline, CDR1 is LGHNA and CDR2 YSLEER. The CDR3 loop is CASSQVQGAEAFF. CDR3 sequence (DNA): TGCGCCAGCAGCCAAGTACAGGGCGCTGAAGCTTTCTTT.

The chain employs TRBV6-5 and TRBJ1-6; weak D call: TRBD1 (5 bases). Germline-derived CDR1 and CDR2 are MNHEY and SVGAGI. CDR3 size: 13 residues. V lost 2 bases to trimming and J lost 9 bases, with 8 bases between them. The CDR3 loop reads CASSYADSSPLHF. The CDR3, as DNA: TGTGCCAGCAGTTACGCCGACAGTTCACCCCTCCACTTT.

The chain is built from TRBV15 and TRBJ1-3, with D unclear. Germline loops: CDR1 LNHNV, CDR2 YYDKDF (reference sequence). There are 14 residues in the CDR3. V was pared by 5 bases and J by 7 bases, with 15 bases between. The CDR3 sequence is CATSLLPAANTIYF. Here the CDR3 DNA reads TGTGCCACCAGCCTCTTACCCGCTGCGAACACCATATATTTT.

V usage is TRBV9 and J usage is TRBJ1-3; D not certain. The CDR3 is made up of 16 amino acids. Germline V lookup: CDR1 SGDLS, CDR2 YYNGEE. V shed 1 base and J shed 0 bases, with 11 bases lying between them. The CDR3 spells CASSVSSRSSGNTIYF. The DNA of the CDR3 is TGTGCCAGCAGCGTATCTAGTCGAAGCTCTGGAAACACCATATATTTT.

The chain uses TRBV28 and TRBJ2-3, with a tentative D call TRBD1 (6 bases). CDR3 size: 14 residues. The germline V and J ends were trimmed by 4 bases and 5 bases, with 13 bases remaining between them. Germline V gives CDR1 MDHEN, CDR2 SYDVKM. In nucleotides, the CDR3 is TGTGCCAGCAGTTACTCCACAGGGTTAGATACGCAGTATTTT. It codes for CASSYSTGLDTQYF.